This T cell receptor (beta chain) derives from a study of blood T cell repertoires in COVID-19 (dated by TCRdb to the early 2020s). Broadly, across the study: Collaborator samples came from the United States, Italy and Spain and covered acute and convalescent phases of COVID-19. Subjects who had been exposed to COVID-19, were actively infected with it, or had recovered from it provided the deeply sampled blood TCRbeta repertoires that made up the dataset. The repertoires were made available in a free public database intended to serve as a resource for research on the immune response to SARS-CoV-2. Where HLA class I and class II types were available, the types were taken from metadata supplied by the sample provider, not from assay-based typing. The material from the prospective study consisted of cDNA or gDNA derived from T cells, B-cell-depleted T cells, or PBMCs. Samples were obtained from the ongoing ImmuneRACE study (first 160 participants) and from 1,200 or so subjects provided by 6 global collaborators. A de-identified subject ID, COVID-19 status, age in years and sex were almost always included in the sample metadata. Results the study describes overall, beyond this receptor: How much clinical and demographic metadata was included differed by source and by participant, and the metadata was provided uncurated.

Participants in the prospective study were aged roughly 18 to 95 years, lived in about two dozen United States geographic areas, and enrolled through a virtual design. To assign participants to cohorts, the prospective study relied on clinical history that participants themselves reported in a screening survey and a study questionnaire. Recovered participants in ImmuneRACE Cohort 3 were defined by two consecutive negative NP/OP PCR tests, clearance by a healthcare professional, or resolution of symptoms. Mobile phlebotomists in the prospective study collected whole blood, serum and a nasopharyngeal or oropharyngeal swab from every participant. Participants in the prospective study had the option to provide additional blood draws and questionnaires over an approximately two-month period. Before DNA extraction, prospective study blood samples were shipped either frozen or at room temperature. With regard to this clone: It has no known antigen specificity. Per-base qualities were not stored, and no clone one base away is much larger.

Inclusive of the bounding cysteine and phenylalanine, the CDR3 is 12 residues long. The entry retains the CDR3 DNA only, 36 bases that are in frame from base 1. V and J are trimmed by 4 bases and 12 bases, and the gene matches miss 6 bases of the junction. TCRbeta CDR3 regions were amplified from genomic DNA by means of the immunoSEQ Assay, a bias-controlled multiplex PCR. On the authors' methods: Nucleated cell counts per sample were estimated from amplification of reference gene primers within the assay. To quantify the absolute abundance of each unique TCRbeta CDR3 rearrangement, sequence reads were collapsed and filtered. For each sample, productive Simpson clonality was calculated as the square root of Simpson's diversity index over productive rearrangements. In TCRdb, the immuneACCESS table is reduced to in-frame sequences with V and J assigned. These tables do not hold every clone; where another copy was compared, an unresolved V gene accounts for under half, and the others remain unexplained. V and J calls and clone size follow that table, whereas D and trimming were derived from the DNA. The table for this sample lists about 200,000 clones; 75% to 90% of them were counted only once. The ten most abundant clones make up roughly 20% of the sample.

Sequenced input: PBMCs or T cells enriched from blood (not recorded which). This clonotype was sampled from a middle-aged man who had recovered from COVID-19. This chain is built from TRBV12-3 or TRBV12-4 and TRBJ2-4; a stretch of 7 junction bases matches TRBD2. The DNA sequence is as follows: TGTGCCAGCAGTTGGGGGGGTTCGGATCAGTACTTC. This translates into CASSWGGSDQYF.